This record concerns one T cell receptor (beta chain) sequence. Its antigen is not known. CDR1 and CDR2 (germline): SQVTM, ANQGSEA. The V and J ends lost 6 bases and 8 bases respectively, with 10 bases between them. This CDR3 is 10 amino acids long. This specimen comes from a study of shared clonotypes between healthy human individuals. About the research overall: The study drew on a couple of women and a few men aged 18 to 49 as donors. The study, taken as a whole, reports: Naive subsets usually exceeded memory subsets in estimated richness. The sampled material consisted only of blood, and tissue repertoires are likely to differ.

Every immunoSEQ plate was one replicate of a subset's evenly spread DNA. Sequencing was performed with immunoSEQ multiplex PCR; in TCRdb, only in-frame clones are kept and a portion is missing. The table includes 800,000 to 1,200,000 clones, 75% to 80% detected once. The chain has TRBV29-1 and TRBJ1-1; D is perhaps TRBD1 (5 bases). The sequenced material came from memory CD4+ T cells from PBMCs. As to subset: CD45RA-negative fraction. This clonotype originated in a man aged 18 to 35 in good health. Some clones in this sample may be carry-over from other donors' samples. CDR3 amino acids: CSVANREAFF. The CDR3 DNA is TGCAGCGTGGCAAACAGGGAAGCTTTCTTT.